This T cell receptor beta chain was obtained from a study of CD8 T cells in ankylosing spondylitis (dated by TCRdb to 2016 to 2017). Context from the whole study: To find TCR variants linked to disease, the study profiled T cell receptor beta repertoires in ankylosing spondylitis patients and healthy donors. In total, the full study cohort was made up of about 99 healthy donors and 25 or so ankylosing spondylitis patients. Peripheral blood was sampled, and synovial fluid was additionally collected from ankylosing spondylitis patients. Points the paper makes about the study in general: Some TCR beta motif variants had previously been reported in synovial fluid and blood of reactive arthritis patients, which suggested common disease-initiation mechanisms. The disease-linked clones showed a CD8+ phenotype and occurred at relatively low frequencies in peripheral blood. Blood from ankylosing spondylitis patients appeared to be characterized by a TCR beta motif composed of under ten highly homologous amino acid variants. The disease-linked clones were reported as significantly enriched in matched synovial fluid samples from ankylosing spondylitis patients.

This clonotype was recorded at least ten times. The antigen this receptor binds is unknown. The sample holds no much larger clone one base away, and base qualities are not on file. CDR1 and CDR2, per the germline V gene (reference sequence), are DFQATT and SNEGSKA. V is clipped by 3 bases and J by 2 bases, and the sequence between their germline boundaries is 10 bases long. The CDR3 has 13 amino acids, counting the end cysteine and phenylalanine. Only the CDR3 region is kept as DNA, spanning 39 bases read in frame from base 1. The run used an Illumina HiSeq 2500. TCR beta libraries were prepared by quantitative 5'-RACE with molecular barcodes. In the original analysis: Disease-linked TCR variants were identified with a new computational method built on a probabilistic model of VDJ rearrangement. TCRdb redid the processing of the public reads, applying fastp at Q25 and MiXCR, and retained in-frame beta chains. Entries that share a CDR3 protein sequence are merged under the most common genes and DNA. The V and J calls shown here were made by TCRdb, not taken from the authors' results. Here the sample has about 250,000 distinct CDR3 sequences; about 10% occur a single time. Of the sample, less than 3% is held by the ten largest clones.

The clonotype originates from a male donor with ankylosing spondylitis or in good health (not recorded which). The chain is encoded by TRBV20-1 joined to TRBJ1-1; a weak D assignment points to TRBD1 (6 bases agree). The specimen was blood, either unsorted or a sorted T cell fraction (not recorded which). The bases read TGCAGTGCTAGGTGGACAGCTAACACTGAAGCTTTCTTT. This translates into CSARWTANTEAFF.